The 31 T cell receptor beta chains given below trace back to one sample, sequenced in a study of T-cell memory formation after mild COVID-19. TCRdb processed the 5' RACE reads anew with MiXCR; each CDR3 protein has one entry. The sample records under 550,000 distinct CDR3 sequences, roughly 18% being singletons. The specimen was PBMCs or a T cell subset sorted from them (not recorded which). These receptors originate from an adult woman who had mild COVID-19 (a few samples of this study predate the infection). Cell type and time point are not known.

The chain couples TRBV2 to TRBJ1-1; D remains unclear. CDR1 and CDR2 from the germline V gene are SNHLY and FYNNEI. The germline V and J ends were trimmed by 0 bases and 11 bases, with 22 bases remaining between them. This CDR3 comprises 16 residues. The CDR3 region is CASSEALLGTGLTAFF. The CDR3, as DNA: TGTGCCAGCAGTGAAGCGCTTTTGGGTACCGGGCTAACGGCTTTCTTT.

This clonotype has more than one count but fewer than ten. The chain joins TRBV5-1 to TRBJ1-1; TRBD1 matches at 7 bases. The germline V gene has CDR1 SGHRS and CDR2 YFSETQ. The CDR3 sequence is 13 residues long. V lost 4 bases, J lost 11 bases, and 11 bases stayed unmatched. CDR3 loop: CASSPGTAQLAFF. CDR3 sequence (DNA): TGCGCCAGCAGCCCGGGGACAGCCCAACTCGCTTTCTTT. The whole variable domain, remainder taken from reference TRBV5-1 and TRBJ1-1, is KAGVTQTPRYLIKTRGQQVTLSCSPISGHRSVSWYQQTPGQGLQFLFEYFSETQRNKGNFPGRFSGRQFSNSRSEMNVSTLELGDSALYLCASSPGTAQLAFFGQGTRLTVV.

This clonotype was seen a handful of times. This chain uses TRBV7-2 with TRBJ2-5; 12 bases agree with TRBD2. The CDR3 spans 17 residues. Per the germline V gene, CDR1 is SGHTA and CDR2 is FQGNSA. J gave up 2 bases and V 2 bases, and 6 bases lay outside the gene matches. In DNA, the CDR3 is TGTGCCAGCAGCTTACCCCGGACTAGCGGGATTCAAGAGACCCAGTACTTC. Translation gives CASSLPRTSGIQETQYF.

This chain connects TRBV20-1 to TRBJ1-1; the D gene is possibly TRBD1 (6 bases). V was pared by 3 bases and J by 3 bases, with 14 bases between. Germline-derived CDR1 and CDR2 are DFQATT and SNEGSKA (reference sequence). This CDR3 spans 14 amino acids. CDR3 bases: TGCAGTGCTAGCCAGGGGACGGGTCACACTGAAGCTTTCTTT. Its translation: CSASQGTGHTEAFF.

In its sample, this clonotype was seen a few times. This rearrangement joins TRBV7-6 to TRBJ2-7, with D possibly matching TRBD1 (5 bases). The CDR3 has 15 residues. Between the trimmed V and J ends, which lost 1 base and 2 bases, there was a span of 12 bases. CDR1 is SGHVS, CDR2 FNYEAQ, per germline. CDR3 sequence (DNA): TGTGCCAGCAGCTTAGGGGCGGTAGGGGCCTACGAGCAGTACTTC. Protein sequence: CASSLGAVGAYEQYF.

The DNA for the CDR3 is TGTGCCAGCTCCCCCAGCTCCGGGACAGTCTACGAGCAGTACTTC. This codes for CASSPSSGTVYEQYF. The rearrangement uses TRBV6-1 and TRBJ2-7; TRBD1 agrees at 7 bases. The CDR3 runs 15 residues. Germline CDR1 is MNHNS and CDR2 is SASEGT. The junction had 13 bases not matched to a gene; V was cut back by 8 bases and J by 3 bases.

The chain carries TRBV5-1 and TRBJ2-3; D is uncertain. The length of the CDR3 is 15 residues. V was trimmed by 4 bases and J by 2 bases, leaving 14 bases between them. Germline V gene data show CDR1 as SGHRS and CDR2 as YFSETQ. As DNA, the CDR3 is TGCGCCAGCAGCCTCACGACGGATTACACAGATACGCAGTATTTT. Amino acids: CASSLTTDYTDTQYF.

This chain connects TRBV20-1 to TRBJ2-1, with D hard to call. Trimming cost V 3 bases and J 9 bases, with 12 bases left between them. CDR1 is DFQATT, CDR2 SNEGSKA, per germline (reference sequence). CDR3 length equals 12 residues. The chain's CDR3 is CSASHNTSEQFF. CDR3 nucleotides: TGCAGTGCTAGCCACAACACAAGTGAGCAGTTCTTC.

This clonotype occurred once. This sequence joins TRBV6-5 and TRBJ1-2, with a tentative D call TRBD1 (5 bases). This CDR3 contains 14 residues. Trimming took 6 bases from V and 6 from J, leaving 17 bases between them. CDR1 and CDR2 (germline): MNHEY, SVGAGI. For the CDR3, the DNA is TGTGCCAGCAGAACGGGCAGGGCGCTGAATGGCTACACCTTC. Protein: CASRTGRALNGYTF.

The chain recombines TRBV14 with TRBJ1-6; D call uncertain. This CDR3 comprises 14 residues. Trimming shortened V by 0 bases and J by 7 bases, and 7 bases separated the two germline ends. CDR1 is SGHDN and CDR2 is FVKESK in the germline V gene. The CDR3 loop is CASSQESGNSPLHF. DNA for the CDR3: TGTGCCAGCAGCCAAGAATCGGGGAATTCACCCCTCCACTTT.

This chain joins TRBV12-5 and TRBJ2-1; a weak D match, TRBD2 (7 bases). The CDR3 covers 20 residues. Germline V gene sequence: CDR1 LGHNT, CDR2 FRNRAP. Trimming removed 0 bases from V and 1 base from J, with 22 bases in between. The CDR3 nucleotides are TGTGCTAGTGGTTTGGTACTCGGGGGGCGGACAGAGTATTCCTACAATGAGCAGTTCTTC. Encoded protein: CASGLVLGGRTEYSYNEQFF.

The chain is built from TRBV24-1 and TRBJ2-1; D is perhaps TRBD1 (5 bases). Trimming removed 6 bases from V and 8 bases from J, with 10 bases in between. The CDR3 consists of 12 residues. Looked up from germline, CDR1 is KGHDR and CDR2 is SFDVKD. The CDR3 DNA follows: TGTGCCACCAGTAGGGGAACGTATGAGCAGTTCTTC. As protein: CATSRGTYEQFF.

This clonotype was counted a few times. CDR3 DNA sequence: TGCGCCAGCAGGGGTGCCAAAAACATTCAGTACTTC. Translating gives CASRGAKNIQYF. The chain links TRBV5-1 to TRBJ2-4; D is unclear. Looked up from germline, CDR1 is SGHRS and CDR2 is YFSETQ. V lost 5 bases, J lost 1 base, and 4 bases lay in between. The CDR3 length is 12 residues. Using reference TRBV5-1 and TRBJ2-4 for the parts outside the CDR3, the full variable domain is KAGVTQTPRYLIKTRGQQVTLSCSPISGHRSVSWYQQTPGQGLQFLFEYFSETQRNKGNFPGRFSGRQFSNSRSEMNVSTLELGDSALYLCASRGAKNIQYFGAGTRLSVL.

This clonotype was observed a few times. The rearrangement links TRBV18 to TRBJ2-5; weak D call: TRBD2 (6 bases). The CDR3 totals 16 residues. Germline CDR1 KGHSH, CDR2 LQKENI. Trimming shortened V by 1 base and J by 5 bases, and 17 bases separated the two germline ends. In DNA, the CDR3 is TGTGCCAGCTCACCACATCCACTAGCCGCCGGGGAGACCCAGTACTTC. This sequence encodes CASSPHPLAAGETQYF. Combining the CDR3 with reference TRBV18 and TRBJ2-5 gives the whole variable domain NAGVMQNPRHLVRRRGQEARLRCSPMKGHSHVYWYRQLPEEGLKFMVYLQKENIIDESGMPKERFSAEFPKEGPSILRIQQVVRGDSAAYFCASSPHPLAAGETQYFGPGTRLLVL.

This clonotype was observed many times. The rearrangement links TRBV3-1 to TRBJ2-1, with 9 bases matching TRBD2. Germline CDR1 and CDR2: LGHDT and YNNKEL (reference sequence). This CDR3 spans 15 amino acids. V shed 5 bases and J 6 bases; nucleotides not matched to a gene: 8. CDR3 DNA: TGTGCCAGCAGCATTACCGGGACTAGCAGCAATGAGCAGTTCTTC. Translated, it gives CASSITGTSSNEQFF.

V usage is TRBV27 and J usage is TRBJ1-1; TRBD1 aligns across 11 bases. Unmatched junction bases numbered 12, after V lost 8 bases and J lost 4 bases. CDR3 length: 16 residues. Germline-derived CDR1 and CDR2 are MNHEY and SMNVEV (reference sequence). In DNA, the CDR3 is TGTGCCAGCTCGTCCCCGGGACAGGGGGATGGCACTGAAGCTTTCTTT. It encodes CASSSPGQGDGTEAFF.

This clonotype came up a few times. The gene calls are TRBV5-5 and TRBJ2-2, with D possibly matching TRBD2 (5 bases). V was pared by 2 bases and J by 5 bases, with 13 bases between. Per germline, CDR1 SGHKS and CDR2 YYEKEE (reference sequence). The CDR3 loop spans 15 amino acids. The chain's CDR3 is CASSFLGSGTGELFF. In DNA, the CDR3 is TGTGCCAGCAGCTTCCTAGGTTCGGGAACCGGGGAGCTGTTTTTT.

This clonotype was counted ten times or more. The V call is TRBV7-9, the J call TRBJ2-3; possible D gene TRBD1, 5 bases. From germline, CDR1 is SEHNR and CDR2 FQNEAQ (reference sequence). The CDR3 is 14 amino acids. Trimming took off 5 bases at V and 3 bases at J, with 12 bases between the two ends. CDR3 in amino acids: CASSRTLGTDTQYF. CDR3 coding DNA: TGTGCCAGCAGCCGGACACTGGGTACAGATACGCAGTATTTT.

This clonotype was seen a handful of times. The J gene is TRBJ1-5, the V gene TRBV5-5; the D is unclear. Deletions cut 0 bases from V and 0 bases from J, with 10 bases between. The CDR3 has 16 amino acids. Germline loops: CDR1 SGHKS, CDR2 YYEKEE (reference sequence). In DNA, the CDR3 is TGTGCCAGCAGCTTGGTATCAACGGTTAGCAATCAGCCCCAGCATTTT. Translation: CASSLVSTVSNQPQHF.

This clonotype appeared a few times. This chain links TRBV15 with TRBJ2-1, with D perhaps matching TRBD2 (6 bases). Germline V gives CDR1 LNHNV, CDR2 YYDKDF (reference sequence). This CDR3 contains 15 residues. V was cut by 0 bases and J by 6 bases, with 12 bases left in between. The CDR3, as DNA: TGTGCCACCAGCAGAGATCTGGGAGGTGGCAATGAGCAGTTCTTC. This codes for CATSRDLGGGNEQFF.

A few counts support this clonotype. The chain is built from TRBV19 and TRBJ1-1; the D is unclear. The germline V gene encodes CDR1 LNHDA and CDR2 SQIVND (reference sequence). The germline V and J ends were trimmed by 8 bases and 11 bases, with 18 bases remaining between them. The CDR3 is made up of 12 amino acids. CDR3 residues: CASGTLDQEAFF. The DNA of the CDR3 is TGTGCCAGTGGAACATTGGACCAGGAGGCTTTCTTT.

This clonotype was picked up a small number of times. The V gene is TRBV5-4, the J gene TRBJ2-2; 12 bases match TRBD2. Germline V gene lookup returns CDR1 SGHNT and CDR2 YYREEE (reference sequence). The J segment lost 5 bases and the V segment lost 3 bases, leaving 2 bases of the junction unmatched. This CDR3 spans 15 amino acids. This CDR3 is CASSSTSGGTGELFF. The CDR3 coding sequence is TGTGCCAGCAGCTCAACTAGCGGGGGGACCGGGGAGCTGTTTTTT. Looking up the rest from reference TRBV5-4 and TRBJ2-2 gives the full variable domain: ETGVTQSPTHLIKTRGQQVTLRCSSQSGHNTVSWYQQALGQGPQFIFQYYREEENGRGNFPPRFSGLQFPNYSSELNVNALELDDSALYLCASSSTSGGTGELFFGEGSRLTVL.

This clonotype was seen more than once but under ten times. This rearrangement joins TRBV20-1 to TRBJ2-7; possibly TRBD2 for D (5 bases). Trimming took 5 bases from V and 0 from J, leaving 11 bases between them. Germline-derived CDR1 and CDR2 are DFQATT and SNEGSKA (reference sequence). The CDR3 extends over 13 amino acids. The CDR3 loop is CSAGLPSSYEQYF. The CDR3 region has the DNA TGCAGTGCTGGACTCCCCTCCTCCTACGAGCAGTACTTC.

CDR3 loop: CASSFFGQGGTDTQYF. The CDR3 DNA sequence: TGTGCCAGCAGCTTTTTCGGTCAGGGGGGCACAGATACGCAGTATTTT. J is TRBJ2-3 and V is TRBV5-5; 7 bases map to TRBD1. From germline, CDR1 is SGHKS and CDR2 YYEKEE (reference sequence). Losses at the gene ends were 2 bases for V and 1 base for J; bases not matched to a gene: 7. The CDR3 loop spans 16 amino acids.

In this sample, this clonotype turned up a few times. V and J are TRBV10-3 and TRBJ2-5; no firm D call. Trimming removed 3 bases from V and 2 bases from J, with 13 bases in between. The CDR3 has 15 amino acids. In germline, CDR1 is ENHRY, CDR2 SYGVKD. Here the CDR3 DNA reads TGTGCCATCAGTGACAGTTCCAGCCTACAAGAGACCCAGTACTTC. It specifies CAISDSSSLQETQYF.

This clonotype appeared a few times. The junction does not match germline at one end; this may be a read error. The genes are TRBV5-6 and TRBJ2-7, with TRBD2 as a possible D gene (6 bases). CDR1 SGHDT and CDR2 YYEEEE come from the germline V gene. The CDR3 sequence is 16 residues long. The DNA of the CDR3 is TGTGACAGCAGCATTAAGGGACGATCGGGGGTCGGCGAGCAGTACTTC. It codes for CDSSIKGRSGVGEQYF.

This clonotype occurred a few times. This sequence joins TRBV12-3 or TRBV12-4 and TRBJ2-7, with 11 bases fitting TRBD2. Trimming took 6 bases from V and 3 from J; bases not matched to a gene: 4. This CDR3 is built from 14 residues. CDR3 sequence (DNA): TGTGCCAGCAGACCTACTAGCGGGGGCTACGAGCAGTACTTC. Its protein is CASRPTSGGYEQYF.

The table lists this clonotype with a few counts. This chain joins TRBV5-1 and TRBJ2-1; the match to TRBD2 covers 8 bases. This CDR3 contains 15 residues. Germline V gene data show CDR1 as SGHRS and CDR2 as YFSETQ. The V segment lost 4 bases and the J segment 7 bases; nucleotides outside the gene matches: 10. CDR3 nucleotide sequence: TGCGCCAGCAGCCCTCGGGGGGGCGCTTGGAATGAGCAGTTCTTC. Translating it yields CASSPRGGAWNEQFF.

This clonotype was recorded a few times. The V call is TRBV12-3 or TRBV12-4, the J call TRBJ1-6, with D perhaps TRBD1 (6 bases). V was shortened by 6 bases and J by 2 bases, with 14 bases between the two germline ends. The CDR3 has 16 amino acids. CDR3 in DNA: TGTGCCAGCAGGTCTCTAGGGGGTCCCTATAATTCACCCCTCCACTTT. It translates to CASRSLGGPYNSPLHF.

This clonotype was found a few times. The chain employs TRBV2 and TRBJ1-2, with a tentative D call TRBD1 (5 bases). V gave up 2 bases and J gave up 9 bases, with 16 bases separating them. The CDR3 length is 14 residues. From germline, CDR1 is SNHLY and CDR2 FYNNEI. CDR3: CASSESRDRLSYTF. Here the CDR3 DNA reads TGTGCCAGCAGTGAATCTCGGGACCGCTTGAGCTACACCTTC.

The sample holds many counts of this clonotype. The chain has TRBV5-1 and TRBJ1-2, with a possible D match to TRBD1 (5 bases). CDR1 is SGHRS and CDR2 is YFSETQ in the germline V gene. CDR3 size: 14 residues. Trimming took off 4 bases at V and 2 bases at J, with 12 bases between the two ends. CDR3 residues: CASSPDGANYGYTF. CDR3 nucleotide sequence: TGCGCCAGCAGCCCGGACGGGGCCAACTATGGCTACACCTTC.